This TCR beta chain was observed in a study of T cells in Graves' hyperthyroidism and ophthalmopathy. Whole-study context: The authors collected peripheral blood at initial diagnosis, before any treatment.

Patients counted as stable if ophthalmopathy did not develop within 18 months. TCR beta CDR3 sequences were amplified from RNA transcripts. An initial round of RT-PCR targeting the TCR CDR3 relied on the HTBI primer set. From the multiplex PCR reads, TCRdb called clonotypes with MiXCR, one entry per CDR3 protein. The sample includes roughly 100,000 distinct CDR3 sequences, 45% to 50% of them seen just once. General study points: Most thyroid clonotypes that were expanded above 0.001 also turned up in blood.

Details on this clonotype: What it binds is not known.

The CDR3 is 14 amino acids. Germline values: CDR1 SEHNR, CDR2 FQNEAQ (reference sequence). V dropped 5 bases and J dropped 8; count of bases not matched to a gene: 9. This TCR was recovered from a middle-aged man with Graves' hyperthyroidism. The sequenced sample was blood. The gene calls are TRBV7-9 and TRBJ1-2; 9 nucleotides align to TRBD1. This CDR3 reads CASSLSGQGGGYTF. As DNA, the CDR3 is TGTGCCAGCAGCCTATCGGGACAGGGCGGCGGCTACACCTTC.